This TCR beta chain was retrieved from a study of blood T cells in healthy people across ages. This clonotype was seen more than once but under ten times. The use of a sample-barcoded 5' primer and a J-beta primer mix characterized a second PCR of roughly 7 to 11 cycles. TCRdb fed the 5' RACE reads into MiXCR, producing one record per CDR3 protein. The sample consists of about 720,000 distinct CDR3 sequences, 25% of them appearing once. The V end was cut by 2 bases, the J end by 8 bases, with 16 bases between. The CDR3 has 14 residues. Germline lookup yields CDR1 MDHEN and CDR2 SYDVKM. The same sample was also used in a study of T cells of mothers and their children.

This receptor was obtained from a boy younger than 18 in good health. The sample taken for sequencing was blood. The chain uses TRBV28 and TRBJ2-7, with D possibly TRBD2 on 6 matching bases. The CDR3 sequence is CASSLAHLEGKQYF. CDR3 nucleotide sequence: TGTGCCAGCAGTTTAGCCCACTTGGAGGGCAAGCAGTACTTC.